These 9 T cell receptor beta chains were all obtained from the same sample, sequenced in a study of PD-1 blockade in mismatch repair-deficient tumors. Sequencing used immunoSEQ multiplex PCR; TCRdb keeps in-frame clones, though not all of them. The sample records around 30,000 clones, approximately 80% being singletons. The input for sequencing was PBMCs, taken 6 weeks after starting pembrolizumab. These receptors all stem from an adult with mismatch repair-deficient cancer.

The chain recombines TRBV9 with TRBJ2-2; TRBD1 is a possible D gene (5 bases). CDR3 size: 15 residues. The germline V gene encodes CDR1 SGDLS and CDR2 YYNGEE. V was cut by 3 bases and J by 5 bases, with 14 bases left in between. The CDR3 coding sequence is TGTGCCAGCAGCGCCAGGGTTTCGGGTACCGGGGAGCTGTTTTTT. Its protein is CASSARVSGTGELFF.

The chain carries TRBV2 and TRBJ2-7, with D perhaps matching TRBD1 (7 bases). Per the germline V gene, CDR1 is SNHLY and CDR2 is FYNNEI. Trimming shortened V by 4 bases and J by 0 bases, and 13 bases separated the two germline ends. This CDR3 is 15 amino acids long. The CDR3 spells CASSGGTAGSYEQYF. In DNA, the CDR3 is TGTGCCAGCAGTGGCGGGACAGCTGGCTCCTACGAGCAGTACTTC.

The CDR3 loop is CASSQIAGGPGEQYF. The CDR3 bases are TGTGCCAGCAGCCAAATAGCGGGAGGGCCTGGAGAGCAGTACTTC. V usage is TRBV14 and J usage is TRBJ2-7; 11 nucleotides agree with TRBD2. V shed 2 bases and J 7 bases; nucleotides not matched to a gene: 7. The CDR3 sequence is 15 residues long. Germline assignment: CDR1 SGHDN and CDR2 FVKESK. Supplemented by reference TRBV14 and TRBJ2-7, the full variable domain reads EAGVTQFPSHSVIEKGQTVTLRCDPISGHDNLYWYRRVMGKEIKFLLHFVKESKQDESGMPNNRFLAERTGGTYSTLKVQPAELEDSGVYFCASSQIAGGPGEQYFGPGTRLTVT.

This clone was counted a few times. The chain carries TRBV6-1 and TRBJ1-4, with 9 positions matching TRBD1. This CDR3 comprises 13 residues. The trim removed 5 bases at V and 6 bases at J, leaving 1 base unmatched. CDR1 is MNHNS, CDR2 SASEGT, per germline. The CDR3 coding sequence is TGTGCCAGCAGTAGGGACAGGGATGAAAAACTGTTTTTT. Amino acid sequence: CASSRDRDEKLFF.

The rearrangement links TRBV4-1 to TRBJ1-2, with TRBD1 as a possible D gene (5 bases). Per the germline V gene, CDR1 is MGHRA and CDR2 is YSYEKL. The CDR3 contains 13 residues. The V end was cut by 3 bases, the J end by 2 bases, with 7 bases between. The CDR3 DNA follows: TGCGCCAGCAGCCAGACAGTCAACTATGGCTACACCTTC. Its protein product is CASSQTVNYGYTF.

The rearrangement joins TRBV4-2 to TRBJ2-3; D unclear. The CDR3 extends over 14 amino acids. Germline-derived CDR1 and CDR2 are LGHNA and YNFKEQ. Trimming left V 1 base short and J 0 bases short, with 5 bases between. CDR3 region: CASSQGISTDTQYF. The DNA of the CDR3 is TGTGCCAGCAGCCAAGGTATTAGCACAGATACGCAGTATTTT.

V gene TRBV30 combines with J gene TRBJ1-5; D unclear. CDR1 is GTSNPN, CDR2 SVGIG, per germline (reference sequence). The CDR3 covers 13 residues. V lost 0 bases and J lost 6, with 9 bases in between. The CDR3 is CAWSVLRGQPQHF. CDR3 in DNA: TGTGCCTGGAGTGTACTGCGGGGTCAGCCCCAGCATTTT. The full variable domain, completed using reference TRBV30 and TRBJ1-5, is SQTIHQWPATLVQPVGSPLSLECTVEGTSNPNLYWYRQAAGRGLQLLFYSVGIGQISSEVPQNLSASRPQDRQFILSSKKLLLSDSGFYLCAWSVLRGQPQHFGDGTRLSIL.

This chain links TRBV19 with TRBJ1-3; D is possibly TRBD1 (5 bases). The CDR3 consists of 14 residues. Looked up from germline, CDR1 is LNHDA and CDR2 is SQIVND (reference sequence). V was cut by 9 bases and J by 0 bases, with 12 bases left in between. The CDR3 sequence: CASTEGSSGNTIYF. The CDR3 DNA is TGTGCCAGCACGGAGGGGAGCTCTGGAAACACCATATATTTT.

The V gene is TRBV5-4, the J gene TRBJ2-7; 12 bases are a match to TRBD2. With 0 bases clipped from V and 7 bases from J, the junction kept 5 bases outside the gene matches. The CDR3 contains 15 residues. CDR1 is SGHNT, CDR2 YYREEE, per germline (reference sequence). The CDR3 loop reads CASSLVLAGGSEQYF. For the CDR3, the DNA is TGTGCCAGCAGCTTGGTACTAGCGGGAGGAAGTGAGCAGTACTTC.